This note documents a single T cell receptor (beta chain) sequence. The source of the sample is a study of blood T cell repertoires in COVID-19. Study overall: Sample material is recorded as cDNA or gDNA derived from T cells, B-cell-depleted T cells, or PBMCs.

This CDR3 is 14 amino acids long. The germline gives CDR1 SEHNR, CDR2 FQNEAQ (reference sequence). J was trimmed by 5 bases and V by 3 bases; bases with no gene match: 4. Assay: immunoSEQ multiplex PCR; the TCRdb copy retains only in-frame clones and omits some. The data contain about 300,000 clones, approximately 89% of them singletons. The chain has TRBV7-9 and TRBJ2-7; 10 positions agree with TRBD1. The sample taken for sequencing was peripheral blood. The sequence was obtained from a woman younger than 45 with COVID-19, enrolled during active disease. The CDR3 DNA follows: TGTGCCAGCAGCTTGGGACAGGGGCGGAACGAGCAGTACTTC. Amino acid sequence: CASSLGQGRNEQYF.